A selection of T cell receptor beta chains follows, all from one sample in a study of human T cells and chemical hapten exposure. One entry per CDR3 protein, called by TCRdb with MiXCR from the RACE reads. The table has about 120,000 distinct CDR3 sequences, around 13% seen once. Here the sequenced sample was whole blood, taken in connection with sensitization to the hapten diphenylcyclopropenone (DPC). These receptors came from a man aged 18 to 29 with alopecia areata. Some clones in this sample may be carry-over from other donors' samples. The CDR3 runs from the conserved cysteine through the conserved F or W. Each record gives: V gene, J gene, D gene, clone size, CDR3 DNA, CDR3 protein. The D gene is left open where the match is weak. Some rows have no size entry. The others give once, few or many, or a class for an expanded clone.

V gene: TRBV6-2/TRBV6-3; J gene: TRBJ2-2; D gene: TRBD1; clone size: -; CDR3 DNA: TGTGCCAGCAGTTACTCACAGGGGGCGGCCGGGGAGCTGTTTTTT; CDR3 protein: CASSYSQGAAGELFF
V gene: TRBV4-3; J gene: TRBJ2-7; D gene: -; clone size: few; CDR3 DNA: TGCGCCAGCAGCCAAGATAGACAGAATGGGGCCTACGAGCAGTACTTC; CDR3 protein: CASSQDRQNGAYEQYF
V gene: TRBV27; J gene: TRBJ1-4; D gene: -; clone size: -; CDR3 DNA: TGTGCCAGCAGTCACCCGGACGTAGGTGAAAAACTGTTTTTT; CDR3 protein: CASSHPDVGEKLFF
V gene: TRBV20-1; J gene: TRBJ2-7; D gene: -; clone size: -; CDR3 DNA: TGCAGCGCTCCCCCTAGGGGAACCTACGAGCAGTACTTC; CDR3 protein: CSAPPRGTYEQYF
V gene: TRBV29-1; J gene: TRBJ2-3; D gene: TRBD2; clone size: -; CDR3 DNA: TGCAGCGTCCGAAAAGCGGGGGGCGTAGATACGCAGTATTTT; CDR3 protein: CSVRKAGGVDTQYF
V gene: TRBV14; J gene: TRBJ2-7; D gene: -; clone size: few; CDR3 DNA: TGTGCCAGCAGCCAAGGGTTGGAGCAGTACTTC; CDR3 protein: CASSQGLEQYF
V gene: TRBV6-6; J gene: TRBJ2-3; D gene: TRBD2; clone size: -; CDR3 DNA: TGTGCCAGCAGTTCCACGGGGGGGCCTGTCACAGATACGCAGTATTTT; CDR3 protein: CASSSTGGPVTDTQYF
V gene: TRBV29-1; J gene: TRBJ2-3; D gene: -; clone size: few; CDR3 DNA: TGCAGCGTACTCAGGGGTGCAGATACGCAGTATTTT; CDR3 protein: CSVLRGADTQYF
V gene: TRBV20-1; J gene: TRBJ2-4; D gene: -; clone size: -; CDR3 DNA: TGCAGTGCTAGAGTTCCGGACAGAGAAGCCAAAAACATTCAGTACTTC; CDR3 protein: CSARVPDREAKNIQYF
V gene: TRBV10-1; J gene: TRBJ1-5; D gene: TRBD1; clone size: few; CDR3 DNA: TGCGCCAGCAGTCAGGGGGTCGATCAGCCCCAGCATTTT; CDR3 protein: CASSQGVDQPQHF
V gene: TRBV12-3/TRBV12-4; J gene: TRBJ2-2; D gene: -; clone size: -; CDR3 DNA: TGTGCCAGCAGTTTAGCAAGTCCGCGGGACACCGGGGAGCTGTTTTTT; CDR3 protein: CASSLASPRDTGELFF
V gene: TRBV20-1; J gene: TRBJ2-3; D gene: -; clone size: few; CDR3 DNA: TGCAGTGCTAGAGATCGAGGCAGGCTTACAGATACGCAGTATTTT; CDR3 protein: CSARDRGRLTDTQYF
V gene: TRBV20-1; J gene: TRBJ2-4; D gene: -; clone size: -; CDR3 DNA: TGCAGTGCTAGAGTATCCAAAAACATTCAGTACTTC; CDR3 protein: CSARVSKNIQYF
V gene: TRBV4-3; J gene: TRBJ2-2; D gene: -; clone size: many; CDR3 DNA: TGCGCCAGCAGCCGGGGACAAACCACCGGGGAGCTGTTTTTT; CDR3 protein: CASSRGQTTGELFF
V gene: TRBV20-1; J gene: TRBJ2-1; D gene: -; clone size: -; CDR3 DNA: TGCAGTGCTAGAGATCCGCGACTAGTAGCCTATGAGCAGTTCTTC; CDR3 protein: CSARDPRLVAYEQFF
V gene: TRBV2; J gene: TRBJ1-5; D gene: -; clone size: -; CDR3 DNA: TGTGCCAGCGGTCGAGGGTATCAGCCCCAGCATTTT; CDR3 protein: CASGRGYQPQHF
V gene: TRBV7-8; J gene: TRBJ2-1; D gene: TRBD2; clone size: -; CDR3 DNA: TGTGCCAGCAGCAAGACTAGCGGGGTATCTTCCTACAATGAGCAGTTCTTC; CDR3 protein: CASSKTSGVSSYNEQFF
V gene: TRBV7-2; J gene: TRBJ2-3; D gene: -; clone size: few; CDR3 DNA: TGTGCCAGCAGCTTATATAGCACAGATACGCAGTATTTT; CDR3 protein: CASSLYSTDTQYF
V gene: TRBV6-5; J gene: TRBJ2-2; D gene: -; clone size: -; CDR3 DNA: TGTGCCAGCAGTTCATTACTCCGAAACACCGGGGAGCTGTTTTTT; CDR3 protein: CASSSLLRNTGELFF
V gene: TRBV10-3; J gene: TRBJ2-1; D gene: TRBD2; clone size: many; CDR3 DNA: TGTGCCATCAGTGTACAGACTAGCGGGGGGGCCAATGAGCAGTTCTTC; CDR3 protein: CAISVQTSGGANEQFF
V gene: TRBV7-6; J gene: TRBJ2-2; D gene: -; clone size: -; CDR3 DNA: TGTGCCAGCAGCTTCGACCCAAACACCGGGGAGCTGTTTTTT; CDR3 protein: CASSFDPNTGELFF
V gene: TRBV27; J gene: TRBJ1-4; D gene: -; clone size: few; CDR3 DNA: TGTGCCAGCAGTCCCAGGGGAACCGATCCTCACGAAAAACTGTTTTTT; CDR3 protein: CASSPRGTDPHEKLFF
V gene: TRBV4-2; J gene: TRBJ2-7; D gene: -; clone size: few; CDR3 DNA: TGTGCCAGCAGCCATTCGGGAGCCTACGAGCAGTACTTC; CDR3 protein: CASSHSGAYEQYF
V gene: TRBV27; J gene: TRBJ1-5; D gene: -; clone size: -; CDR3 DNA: TGTGCCAGCAGTCCCGGGTCGTGGGGGAATCAGCCCCAGCATTTT; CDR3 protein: CASSPGSWGNQPQHF
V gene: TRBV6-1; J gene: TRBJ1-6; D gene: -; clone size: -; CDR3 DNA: TGTGCCAGCAGTGAGAGCCACGATAATTCACCCCTCCACTTT; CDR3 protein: CASSESHDNSPLHF
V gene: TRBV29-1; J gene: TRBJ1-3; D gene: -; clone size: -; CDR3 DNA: TGCAGCGTCAAGACAGCATTATCTGGAAACACCATATATTTT; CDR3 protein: CSVKTALSGNTIYF